The subject of this entry is one TCR beta chain. Its binding antigen is unknown. Per-base qualities were not stored, and no clone one base away is much larger. Whole blood was collected in K2EDTA tubes by collaborating institutions according to the institutions' own protocols. For TCRbeta analysis, collaborators shipped samples in one of three forms: frozen whole blood, isolated PBMCs, or DNA extracted from either of those sample types. The source of the sample is a study of blood T cell repertoires in COVID-19 (dated by TCRdb to the early 2020s). Turning to the overall study: Samples covering the acute and convalescent phases of COVID-19 were provided by collaborators in the United States, Italy and Spain. The prospective study material was composed of cDNA or gDNA derived from T cells, B-cell-depleted T cells, or PBMCs. Subjects who had been exposed to COVID-19, were actively infected with it, or had recovered from it provided the deeply sampled blood TCRbeta repertoires that made up the dataset. A freely available public database, intended as a resource for researchers studying the immune response to SARS-CoV-2, is where the repertoires were released. Samples were obtained from the ongoing ImmuneRACE study (first 160 participants) and from 1,254 subjects provided by 6 global collaborators. A de-identified subject ID, COVID-19 status, age in years and sex were almost always included in the sample metadata. Where available, HLA class I and class II types were obtained from metadata supplied by the sample provider rather than from assay-based typing.

Results and caveats for the whole study, not just this receptor: How much clinical and demographic metadata was included differed by source and by participant, and the metadata was provided uncurated.

CDR1 SNHLY and CDR2 FYNNEI were looked up in the germline V gene. There are 13 amino acids in the CDR3, from cysteine to phenylalanine inclusive. Only CDR3 DNA is held: 39 bases, read in frame from base 1. The germline V end is reduced by 4 bases and the J end by 4 bases; junction bases left unmatched: 3. TCRbeta CDR3 regions were amplified from genomic DNA using the immunoSEQ Assay, a bias-controlled multiplex PCR. The published analysis was carried out like this. Within the assay, amplification of reference gene primers was used to estimate how many nucleated cells each sample contained. To quantify the absolute abundance of each unique TCRbeta CDR3 rearrangement, sequence reads were collapsed and filtered. Productive Simpson clonality was computed per sample as the square root of Simpson's diversity index over productive rearrangements. TCRdb retrieved this table from immuneACCESS and kept in-frame rearrangements only. Not all clones are present; in checked studies, unresolved V genes account for under half, and no reason is known for the remainder. V and J calls and clone size are given by that table; D and trimming were obtained from the DNA. This sample has over 200,000 clones in its table, and 84% of those were observed once. The ten biggest clones cover roughly 18% of the sample.

The chain is encoded by TRBV2 joined to TRBJ1-2, with 7 middle bases fitting TRBD1. Sequenced: peripheral blood. The receptor comes from a woman of 80 years or more with active or convalescent COVID-19. The DNA sequence is TGTGCCAGCAGTGTCCGGGACAGCTATGGCTACACCTTC. Translation gives CASSVRDSYGYTF. The variable domain in full, with residues beyond the CDR3 obtained from the reference TRBV2 and TRBJ1-2 genes, is EPEVTQTPSHQVTQMGQEVILRCVPISNHLYFYWYRQILGQKVEFLVSFYNNEISEKSEIFDDQFSVERPDGSNFTLKIRSTKLEDSAMYFCASSVRDSYGYTFGSGTRLTVV.